This TCR beta chain was sequenced during a study of blood T cells in healthy people across ages. PCR was performed a second time for roughly 7 to 12 cycles using a sample-barcoded 5' primer and a J-beta primer mix. TCRdb fed the 5' RACE reads into MiXCR, producing one record per CDR3 protein. Of approximately 800,000 distinct CDR3 sequences in the sample, roughly 50% are singletons; the top ten hold 41%. This CDR3 has 14 amino acids. V gave up 3 bases and J gave up 0 bases, with 7 bases separating them. The V call is TRBV12-3 or TRBV12-4, the J call TRBJ2-3; D gene ambiguous. The sequence was collected from an elderly man in good health. Material: blood. The CDR3 reads CASSFFGSTDTQYF. In DNA, the CDR3 is TGTGCCAGCAGTTTTTTCGGGAGCACAGATACGCAGTATTTT.